This record concerns one TCR beta chain sequence. Its antigen is as yet unknown. This specimen comes from a study of cytomegalovirus exposure and HLA in healthy donors. Both 60 Vbeta primers and 13 Jbeta primers went into the PCR. Measured with immunoSEQ multiplex PCR; TCRdb has only the in-frame clones, and not every one. The sample yields around 100,000 clones, about three quarters seen once. Study findings and constraints: A likely sequencing artifact accounted for one observed cluster of highly shared sequence variants. The study flagged fewer than 200 TCR beta chains as cytomegalovirus-associated. Earlier analysis looked at TCR beta V segments, and most were productive about 87% or about 30% of the time.

Source material: PBMCs. The sequence was collected from a man aged 40-50 years in good health and CMV-seronegative.

The chain's CDR3 is CASSARGQNTEAFF. DNA of the CDR3: TGTGCCAGCAGTGCGAGGGGACAGAACACTGAAGCTTTCTTT. The chain couples TRBV6-1 to TRBJ1-1; D is possibly TRBD1 (6 bases). Trimming pared 4 bases from V and 1 base from J, leaving 10 bases between. Germline assignment: CDR1 MNHNS and CDR2 SASEGT. CDR3 length: 14 residues.